A selection of T cell receptor beta chains follows, all from one sample in a study of T-cell memory formation after mild COVID-19. Via MiXCR, TCRdb re-called the 5' RACE reads, giving one row per CDR3 protein. The sample records 49,000 or so distinct CDR3 sequences, around 7.2% being singletons. Material for sequencing was PBMCs or a T cell subset sorted from them (not recorded which). The receptors originated from a man aged 18 to 29 who had mild COVID-19 (a few samples of this study predate the infection). Cell type and time point are not known. Both conserved end residues are part of each CDR3. D genes are given only for firm matches. Size is omitted from some rows. Given values are once, few, many or a class for expanded clones.

cdr3_nt cdr3_aa j_call d_call clone_size v_call
TGTGCCAGCAGTTTAATGAGAGGGGCGGAGACCCAGTACTTC CASSLMRGAETQYF TRBJ2-5 - many TRBV6-2/TRBV6-3
TGTGCCAGCTCACCCACCCAGGCATCTGGGGCCAACGTCCTGACTTTC CASSPTQASGANVLTF TRBJ2-6 - - TRBV18
TGTGCCAGCAGCACCCAGGCGAACACTGAAGCTTTCTTT CASSTQANTEAFF TRBJ1-1 - - TRBV7-2
TGTGCCAGCAGCCTCAGGGGGGATTATCAGCCCCAGCATTTT CASSLRGDYQPQHF TRBJ1-5 TRBD1 many TRBV6-2/TRBV6-3
TGTGCCAGCAGCCCAAACAGGGACTACAATGAGCAGTTCTTC CASSPNRDYNEQFF TRBJ2-1 - - TRBV11-1
TGTGCCAGCAGCAGCGCTAAGCAGTATTTT CASSSAKQYF TRBJ2-3 - many TRBV6-6
TGTGCCAGCAGTTTCCCGACAGGGGGAGGGAAAGAGACCCAGTACTTC CASSFPTGGGKETQYF TRBJ2-5 TRBD1 - TRBV6-2/TRBV6-3
TGCGCCAGCGGAACAGGACAGGGGGCCCGAGGCACTGAAGCTTTCTTT CASGTGQGARGTEAFF TRBJ1-1 TRBD1 few TRBV5-1
TGCAGCGTTGACCCCTCTAGCACAGATACGCAGTATTTT CSVDPSSTDTQYF TRBJ2-3 - many TRBV29-1
TGTGCCAGCAATCGGAGGGCGCGCACCGGGGAGCTGTTTTTT CASNRRARTGELFF TRBJ2-2 - - TRBV5-6
TGTGCCAGCAGCAGGGACGGGGGGTATGAAAAACTGTTTTTT CASSRDGGYEKLFF TRBJ1-4 - - TRBV27
TGCGCCAGCAGATCGGGACAAGGGGAGACCCAGTACTTC CASRSGQGETQYF TRBJ2-5 - - TRBV5-1
TGTGCCAGCAGCAACGGGCGTTCCTACGAGCAGTACTTC CASSNGRSYEQYF TRBJ2-7 - medium-sized TRBV21-1
TGTGCCAGCAGCAAAGAATCAGGGGTGGAAGCTTTCTTT CASSKESGVEAFF TRBJ1-1 - - TRBV21-1